These 32 T cell receptor beta chains were sequenced from one sample in a study of blood T cell repertoires in COVID-19. Sequencing was performed with immunoSEQ multiplex PCR; in TCRdb, only in-frame clones are kept and a portion is missing. This sample has 98,000 or so clones, with 91% found just once. Sequencing used peripheral blood. The receptors originated from a human donor in a cohort sampled during active COVID-19.

CDR3 sequence (DNA): TGTGCCAGCGCTCCCCTCGGGACTCCGACAACTAATGAAAAACTGTTTTTT. Translating gives CASAPLGTPTTNEKLFF. The chain has TRBV7-2 and TRBJ1-4; the D gene is possibly TRBD1 (5 bases). In germline, CDR1 is SGHTA, CDR2 FQGNSA. Trimming pared 8 bases from V and 0 bases from J, leaving 19 bases between. The CDR3 extends over 17 amino acids.

The chain links TRBV27 to TRBJ2-7, with D hard to call. The CDR3 length is 14 residues. Germline V gives CDR1 MNHEY, CDR2 SMNVEV (reference sequence). Trimming shortened V by 3 bases and J by 3 bases, and 12 bases separated the two germline ends. CDR3 sequence: CASSFHPLYYEQYF. The CDR3 bases are TGTGCCAGCAGTTTCCATCCCCTCTACTACGAGCAGTACTTC.

This rearrangement joins TRBV9 to TRBJ2-3; 11 bases are a match to TRBD2. V gave up 0 bases and J gave up 5 bases; unmatched junction bases: 8. The CDR3 contains 17 residues. Germline CDR1 is SGDLS and CDR2 is YYNGEE. As DNA, the CDR3 is TGTGCCAGCAGCGTAGAGGGCCTAGCGGGGGGAAAAGATACGCAGTATTTT. Its translation: CASSVEGLAGGKDTQYF.

The table lists this clone with a count of one. The chain combines TRBV6-5 with TRBJ1-6, with 7 bases matching TRBD1. Unmatched junction bases numbered 6, after V lost 6 bases and J lost 7 bases. Looked up from germline, CDR1 is MNHEY and CDR2 is SVGAGI. This CDR3 is 14 amino acids long. DNA of the CDR3: TGTGCCAGCAGGACCGGGACAGACAATTCACCCCTCCACTTT. Amino acid sequence: CASRTGTDNSPLHF.

The genes are TRBV19 and TRBJ2-1; D possibly corresponds to TRBD2 (5 bases). From germline, CDR1 is LNHDA and CDR2 SQIVND (reference sequence). The V end lost 3 bases, the J end lost 0 bases, and 12 bases lay between the germline ends. This CDR3 contains 16 residues. The CDR3 DNA is TGTGCCAGTAGTATGACGGGGATAAGCTCCTACAATGAGCAGTTCTTC. Amino acid sequence: CASSMTGISSYNEQFF.

The chain is built from TRBV4-3 and TRBJ2-3, with a possible D match to TRBD2 (6 bases). The CDR3 covers 17 residues. The germline V and J ends were trimmed by 4 bases and 4 bases, with 21 bases remaining between them. In germline, CDR1 is LGHNA, CDR2 YSLEER. CDR3 DNA sequence: TGCGCCAGCAGCCCTAACCGGGACTCCGTCGCGGCAGATACGCAGTATTTT. Translation: CASSPNRDSVAADTQYF.

This chain uses TRBV10-1 with TRBJ2-3; 7 positions match TRBD2. The germline gives CDR1 WNHNN, CDR2 SYGVQD (reference sequence). This CDR3 region has 17 residues. J was trimmed by 1 base and V by 6 bases; bases with no gene match: 13. CDR3 nucleotide sequence: TGCGCCAGCAGCCTACTGCCGGGGAGGGCCGGCACAGATACGCAGTATTTT. It is translated as CASSLLPGRAGTDTQYF.

The rearrangement uses TRBV7-8 and TRBJ2-5; TRBD1 might be the D (6 bases). CDR3 length: 15 residues. Trimming cost V 1 base and J 1 base, with 10 bases left between them. CDR1 is SGHVS, CDR2 FQNEAQ, per germline. CDR3 amino acids: CASSLGGPRQETQYF. The CDR3 DNA reads TGTGCCAGCAGCTTAGGGGGGCCGCGCCAAGAGACCCAGTACTTC.

This clone was counted only a few times. This chain links TRBV2 with TRBJ2-3; 8 nucleotides line up with TRBD2. The CDR3 has 15 amino acids. Per the germline V gene, CDR1 is SNHLY and CDR2 is FYNNEI. Trimming took 1 base from V and 3 from J; bases not matched to a gene: 3. The CDR3 bases are TGTGCCAGCAGTGAAGAAGGACTAGCAACAGATACGCAGTATTTT. Its translation is CASSEEGLATDTQYF.

The chain recombines TRBV4-1 with TRBJ2-5; 7 bases map to TRBD2. This CDR3 comprises 18 residues. Germline CDR1 MGHRA, CDR2 YSYEKL. The J segment lost 2 bases and the V segment lost 0 bases, leaving 12 bases of the junction unmatched. In nucleotides, the CDR3 is TGCGCCAGCAGCCAAGATCTCCCCCCAGCGGGGCCTCAAGAGACCCAGTACTTC. Residues: CASSQDLPPAGPQETQYF.

A single count supports this clone. The rearrangement links TRBV6-6 to TRBJ2-7; 16 bases align to TRBD2. J lost 0 bases, V lost 5 bases, and 10 bases had no gene match. The CDR3 runs to 19 residues. Germline loops: CDR1 MNHNY, CDR2 SVGAGI (reference sequence). The CDR3 here is CASSPQPGTSGRASYEQYF. The CDR3 DNA reads as TGTGCCAGCAGTCCTCAACCCGGGACTAGCGGGAGGGCCTCCTACGAGCAGTACTTC.

The chain carries TRBV19 and TRBJ1-3; no definite D call. The CDR3 has 14 amino acids. The V and J ends lost 5 bases and 0 bases respectively, with 8 bases between them. In germline, CDR1 is LNHDA, CDR2 SQIVND (reference sequence). In DNA form, the CDR3 reads TGTGCCAGTAGTGACTACAGCTCTGGAAACACCATATATTTT. Amino acid sequence: CASSDYSSGNTIYF.

This clone was seen more than once but under ten times. This chain joins TRBV19 and TRBJ2-1, with D tentatively TRBD2 (6 bases). The CDR3 sequence is 16 residues long. Trimming left V 5 bases short and J 8 bases short, with 22 bases between. The V gene's germline CDR1 is LNHDA and CDR2 SQIVND (reference sequence). The CDR3 DNA reads as TGTGCCAGTAGTCCCCCACGGGACTGGTCGCACCATGAGCAGTTCTTC. Translating it yields CASSPPRDWSHHEQFF.

The rearrangement uses TRBV19 and TRBJ2-1, with D unresolved. Between the trimmed V and J ends, which lost 1 base and 7 bases, there was a span of 5 bases. The germline CDR1 and CDR2 sequences are LNHDA and SQIVND (reference sequence). The CDR3 loop spans 12 amino acids. CDR3 in amino acids: CASSIGPNEQFF. Here the CDR3 DNA reads TGTGCCAGTAGTATAGGTCCGAATGAGCAGTTCTTC.

The rearrangement joins TRBV6-2 or TRBV6-3 to TRBJ2-1; 7 bases are shared with TRBD2. Trimming removed 1 base from V and 9 bases from J; junction bases left unmatched: 6. CDR1 and CDR2 (germline): MNHEY, SVGEGT. The CDR3 is 14 residues long. The CDR3 DNA reads TGTGCCAGCAGTTACTTAGGTCGCGGGGGTGAGCAGTTCTTC. This gives the protein CASSYLGRGGEQFF.

This clone was observed a single time. CDR3 sequence: CASSEQQGARRDTQYF. The CDR3 coding sequence is TGTGCCAGTAGCGAACAGCAGGGGGCGAGAAGGGATACGCAGTATTTT. The gene calls are TRBV19 and TRBJ2-3; 8 bases align to TRBD1. Germline lookup yields CDR1 LNHDA and CDR2 SQIVND (reference sequence). V shed 6 bases, J shed 6 bases, and the junction held 14 bases outside the gene matches. The CDR3 runs 16 residues.

The rearrangement links TRBV30 to TRBJ1-5; the D is unclear. Germline V gene data show CDR1 as GTSNPN and CDR2 as SVGIG (reference sequence). The V and J ends lost 3 bases and 9 bases respectively, with 18 bases between them. This CDR3 region has 14 residues. The CDR3 coding sequence is TGTGCCTGGAGACTAGACCCGGAGGTTTGGCCCCAGCATTTT. This gives the protein CAWRLDPEVWPQHF.

The chain recombines TRBV27 with TRBJ2-1; a possible D gene is TRBD2 (7 bases). Trimming left V 5 bases short and J 4 bases short, with 12 bases between. The germline V gene has CDR1 MNHEY and CDR2 SMNVEV (reference sequence). This CDR3 has 14 residues. As DNA, the CDR3 is TGTGCCAGCAGTACGGCGGGGGCTTACAATGAGCAGTTCTTC. Translation: CASSTAGAYNEQFF.

The chain is built from TRBV7-2 and TRBJ2-7, with a possible D match to TRBD1 (5 bases). Trimming took 6 bases from V and 5 from J, leaving 23 bases between them. CDR3 length: 16 residues. Germline loops: CDR1 SGHTA, CDR2 FQGNSA. The CDR3 loop is CASRHPLGQGSDEQYF. The CDR3 DNA sequence: TGTGCCAGCAGGCATCCTCTAGGGCAGGGTTCTGACGAGCAGTACTTC. Full variable domain (missing parts from reference TRBV7-2 and TRBJ2-7): GAGVSQSPSNKVTEKGKDVELRCDPISGHTALYWYRQSLGQGLEFLIYFQGNSAPDKSGLPSDRFSAERTGGSVSTLTIQRTQQEDSAVYLCASRHPLGQGSDEQYFGPGTRLTVT.

This chain joins TRBV11-1 and TRBJ1-2; D is undetermined. V lost 4 bases and J 3 bases, leaving 6 bases between the germline ends. CDR1 and CDR2 (germline): SGHAT, FQDESV (reference sequence). CDR3 size: 12 residues. The DNA of the CDR3 is TGTGCCAGCAGCTCGGGTTACTATGGCTACACCTTC. As protein: CASSSGYYGYTF.

This rearrangement joins TRBV6-5 to TRBJ1-2; D may be TRBD1 (5 bases). The CDR3 runs 13 residues. V was cut by 2 bases and J by 3 bases, with 7 bases left in between. The germline V gene has CDR1 MNHEY and CDR2 SVGAGI. The CDR3 sequence: CASSYRQYYGYTF. DNA of the CDR3: TGTGCCAGCAGTTACAGACAGTACTATGGCTACACCTTC.

The V call is TRBV7-2, the J call TRBJ1-5; TRBD1 matches at 9 bases. Germline V lookup: CDR1 SGHTA, CDR2 FQGNSA. The CDR3 is made up of 17 amino acids. The junction had 7 bases not matched to a gene; V was cut back by 2 bases and J by 2 bases. The CDR3 sequence: CASSLTWGTGRNQPQHF. In nucleotides, the CDR3 is TGTGCCAGCAGCTTAACTTGGGGGACAGGGCGCAATCAGCCCCAGCATTTT.

CDR3 DNA sequence: TGTGCCACCAGTGACAATAGCGGGAGGGCCTTTGGTGAGCAGTTCTTC. Amino acids: CATSDNSGRAFGEQFF. V usage is TRBV24-1 and J usage is TRBJ2-1; 11 bases are shared with TRBD2. Germline V gives CDR1 KGHDR, CDR2 SFDVKD. J gave up 9 bases and V 4 bases, and 10 bases lay outside the gene matches. The CDR3 contains 16 residues.

This chain links TRBV25-1 with TRBJ2-6; 9 positions match TRBD1. The trim removed 3 bases at V and 0 bases at J, leaving 3 bases unmatched. Per the germline V gene, CDR1 is MGHDK and CDR2 is SYGVNS. The CDR3 covers 17 residues. The CDR3 region has the DNA TGTGCCAGCAGTGACCGGGACAGGGCCTCTGGGGCCAACGTCCTGACTTTC. The encoded protein is CASSDRDRASGANVLTF.

The V and J genes are TRBV3-1 (or the pseudogene TRBV3-2) and TRBJ2-1; D is perhaps TRBD2 (6 bases). The CDR3 has 16 amino acids. Trimming removed 5 bases at V and 0 bases at J, with 14 bases between. Germline loops: CDR1 LGHDT, CDR2 YNNKEL (reference sequence). The CDR3 spells CASSAYRDSSYNEQFF. In DNA form, the CDR3 reads TGTGCCAGCAGCGCCTACCGGGACTCCTCCTACAATGAGCAGTTCTTC.

The chain joins TRBV27 to TRBJ2-3; 9 bases are a match to TRBD2. In germline, CDR1 is MNHEY, CDR2 SMNVEV (reference sequence). The CDR3 is 17 residues long. V lost 1 base and J lost 4; bases outside the gene matches: 9. CDR3 region: CASSLFAGGSSSDTQYF. The CDR3 DNA follows: TGTGCCAGCAGTTTATTTGCGGGAGGGAGCTCTTCAGATACGCAGTATTTT.

This rearrangement joins TRBV7-9 to TRBJ2-3; TRBD2 might be the D (5 bases). Trimming left V 5 bases short and J 0 bases short, with 9 bases between. The CDR3 has 14 amino acids. Germline CDR1 SEHNR, CDR2 FQNEAQ (reference sequence). The CDR3, as DNA: TGTGCCAGCAGCCCCACGGGGAGCACAGATACGCAGTATTTT. It encodes CASSPTGSTDTQYF.

Written as DNA, the CDR3 is TGCGCCAGCAGCCCGCCCGACAGGGGCTGGGATGGCTACACCTTC. Encoded protein: CASSPPDRGWDGYTF. The chain couples TRBV4-1 to TRBJ1-2; 8 bases are a match to TRBD1. Germline CDR1 MGHRA, CDR2 YSYEKL. This CDR3 spans 15 amino acids. The junction had 10 bases not matched to a gene; V was cut back by 4 bases and J by 6 bases.

This chain uses TRBV13 with TRBJ2-3, with 9 bases matching TRBD2. The CDR3 spans 16 residues. Per germline, CDR1 PRHDT and CDR2 FYEKMQ (reference sequence). With V trimmed by 0 bases and J by 6 bases, 7 bases remained unmatched. The CDR3 loop is CASSLGAGGPSDTQYF. DNA of the CDR3: TGTGCCAGCAGCTTAGGGGCGGGAGGGCCCTCGGATACGCAGTATTTT. The full variable domain, its missing parts supplied by reference TRBV13 and TRBJ2-3, is AAGVIQSPRHLIKEKRETATLKCYPIPRHDTVYWYQQGPGQDPQFLISFYEKMQSDKGSIPDRFSAQQFSDYHSELNMSSLELGDSALYFCASSLGAGGPSDTQYFGPGTRLTVL.

The rearrangement joins TRBV29-1 to TRBJ2-2, with D possibly being TRBD1 (6 bases). Germline lookup yields CDR1 SQVTM and CDR2 ANQGSEA. The germline V and J ends were trimmed by 0 bases and 6 bases, with 14 bases remaining between them. There are 15 residues in the CDR3. The CDR3 is CSVEDGTGWSGELFF. The DNA of the CDR3 is TGCAGCGTTGAAGATGGTACAGGGTGGTCCGGGGAGCTGTTTTTT.

The chain's CDR3 is CASSLTGVETQYF. CDR3 in DNA: TGTGCCAGCAGCTTAACAGGGGTAGAGACCCAGTACTTC. J is TRBJ2-5 and V is TRBV7-9; 7 bases map to TRBD1. The V segment lost 2 bases and the J segment 4 bases; nucleotides outside the gene matches: 1. Germline CDR1 and CDR2: SEHNR and FQNEAQ (reference sequence). The CDR3 has 13 amino acids.

The chain is built from TRBV19 and TRBJ2-7, with 9 nucleotides matching TRBD2. Trimming cost V 3 bases and J 6 bases; bases outside gene matches: 9. The length of the CDR3 is 15 residues. CDR1 and CDR2 from the germline V gene are LNHDA and SQIVND (reference sequence). The DNA for the CDR3 is TGTGCCAGTAGTATTCGGGTAGCGGGAGAGGGCGAGCAGTACTTC. Protein: CASSIRVAGEGEQYF.